Listed here are 26 T cell receptor beta chains from one sample, sequenced in a study of T cell repertoires in cytomegalovirus infection. TCRdb independently ran MiXCR on the reads; one entry per CDR3 protein. The sample yields 110,000 to 150,000 distinct CDR3 sequences, approximately 30% seen once. These receptors are not linked to any known antigen. The starting material was CD8+ T cells from cultured PBMCs, obtained from culture after CMV antigen stimulation. The receptor set was obtained from a human donor in good health (CMV status not recorded). Some clones in this sample may be carry-over from other donors' samples.

This chain connects TRBV12-3 or TRBV12-4 to TRBJ1-2; no reliable D call. Trimming removed 5 bases from V and 2 bases from J, with 9 bases in between. CDR3 size: 13 residues. The CDR3 here is CASSPDENYGYTF. CDR3 sequence (DNA): TGTGCCAGCAGTCCGGACGAAAACTATGGCTACACCTTC.

This clonotype was found a few times. The chain joins TRBV12-3 or TRBV12-4 to TRBJ1-1; TRBD1 matches 7 bases. V was pared by 0 bases and J by 0 bases, with 7 bases of the junction left unmatched. The CDR3 consists of 17 residues. The CDR3 loop is CASSLAGGTVVNTEAFF. The CDR3 nucleotides are TGTGCCAGCAGTTTAGCGGGAGGGACAGTCGTGAACACTGAAGCTTTCTTT.

There are a few counts of this clonotype. The rearrangement uses TRBV7-9 and TRBJ1-5, with D uncertain. The CDR3 runs to 13 residues. Trimming cost V 2 bases and J 6 bases, with 8 bases left between them. CDR1 and CDR2 from the germline V gene are SEHNR and FQNEAQ (reference sequence). CDR3 coding DNA: TGTGCCAGCAGCTTATTAGGAGGTCAGCCCCAGCATTTT. It specifies CASSLLGGQPQHF.

The J gene is TRBJ1-3, the V gene TRBV7-9, with TRBD1 as a possible D gene (5 bases). V lost 5 bases and J 4 bases, leaving 18 bases between the germline ends. The CDR3 has 16 amino acids. The germline V gene encodes CDR1 SEHNR and CDR2 FQNEAQ (reference sequence). The CDR3 nucleotides are TGTGCCAGCAGCCCAGGGACCGTCGGCGGGGGAAACACCATATATTTT. This sequence encodes CASSPGTVGGGNTIYF.

V gene TRBV29-1 combines with J gene TRBJ2-7, with a tentative D call TRBD2 (5 bases). Germline loops: CDR1 SQVTM, CDR2 ANQGSEA. Trimming shortened V by 3 bases and J by 3 bases, and 12 bases separated the two germline ends. The CDR3 covers 13 residues. The CDR3 protein is CSVEAGRGYEQYF. In DNA form, the CDR3 reads TGCAGCGTTGAGGCGGGTCGGGGCTACGAGCAGTACTTC.

The CDR3 nucleotides read TGTGCCAGCAGTCCTACTAGGGGGACCAACACTGAAGCTTTCTTT. It codes for CASSPTRGTNTEAFF. This sequence joins TRBV27 and TRBJ1-1; tentatively, D is TRBD1 (6 bases). From germline, CDR1 is MNHEY and CDR2 SMNVEV (reference sequence). The CDR3 sequence is 15 residues long. Between the trimmed V and J ends, which lost 5 bases and 2 bases, there was a span of 15 bases.

This clonotype was counted ten times or more. V gene TRBV2 combines with J gene TRBJ2-7, with D unresolved. There are 13 residues in the CDR3. Trimming shortened V by 4 bases and J by 2 bases, and 9 bases separated the two germline ends. The germline CDR1 and CDR2 sequences are SNHLY and FYNNEI. The CDR3 sequence: CASSVQVTYEQYF. DNA of the CDR3: TGTGCCAGCAGTGTCCAGGTCACCTACGAGCAGTACTTC.

V and J are TRBV5-1 and TRBJ2-1; TRBD2 might be the D (6 bases). This CDR3 contains 16 residues. The V end lost 0 bases, the J end lost 2 bases, and 12 bases lay between the germline ends. Germline CDR1 is SGHRS and CDR2 is YFSETQ. The CDR3 coding sequence is TGCGCCAGCAGCTTGGAACCGGGAGTGACCTACAATGAGCAGTTCTTC. It yields the protein CASSLEPGVTYNEQFF.

This clonotype was seen ten or more times. V is TRBV7-9 and J is TRBJ2-2; maybe TRBD1 (6 bases). The V end lost 6 bases, the J end lost 0 bases, and 14 bases lay between the germline ends. The CDR3 runs to 16 residues. CDR1 is SEHNR and CDR2 is FQNEAQ in the germline V gene (reference sequence). The CDR3 sequence: CASSSRQDTNTGELFF. The CDR3, as DNA: TGTGCCAGCAGTTCCAGACAGGATACGAACACCGGGGAGCTGTTTTTT. The complete variable domain, with remaining parts taken from reference TRBV7-9 and TRBJ2-2, reads DTGVSQNPRHKITKRGQNVTFRCDPISEHNRLYWYRQTLGQGPEFLTYFQNEAQLEKSRLLSDRFSAERPKGSFSTLEIQRTEQGDSAMYLCASSSRQDTNTGELFFGEGSRLTVL.

The chain employs TRBV28 and TRBJ1-1; no firm D call. This CDR3 contains 12 residues. V lost 3 bases and J 6 bases, leaving 8 bases between the germline ends. The germline CDR1 and CDR2 sequences are MDHEN and SYDVKM. The CDR3, as DNA: TGTGCCAGCAGTTTCCGTGGCGCTGAAGCTTTCTTT. It codes for CASSFRGAEAFF.

This clonotype has a count of ten or more. The J gene is TRBJ2-7, the V gene TRBV7-8; 11 bases align to TRBD2. The CDR3 extends over 17 amino acids. J lost 0 bases, V lost 3 bases, and 7 bases had no gene match. Germline values: CDR1 SGHVS, CDR2 FQNEAQ. The CDR3 is CASSFLAGGRSSYEQYF. The CDR3 coding sequence is TGTGCCAGCAGCTTCCTAGCGGGGGGTCGGAGCTCCTACGAGCAGTACTTC. Complete variable domain (other parts from reference TRBV7-8 and TRBJ2-7): GAGVSQSPRYKVAKRGQDVALRCDPISGHVSLFWYQQALGQGPEFLTYFQNEAQLDKSGLPSDRFFAERPEGSVSTLKIQRTQQEDSAVYLCASSFLAGGRSSYEQYFGPGTRLTVT.

This clonotype was detected only once. The rearrangement uses TRBV29-1 and TRBJ1-1; D is uncertain. The length of the CDR3 is 13 residues. Trimming stripped 4 bases from V and 0 bases from J, with 9 bases between. Germline V lookup: CDR1 SQVTM, CDR2 ANQGSEA. The CDR3 reads CSVVEGLNTEAFF. DNA of the CDR3: TGCAGCGTTGTGGAGGGATTGAACACTGAAGCTTTCTTT. The whole variable domain, remainder taken from reference TRBV29-1 and TRBJ1-1, is SAVISQKPSRDICQRGTSLTIQCQVDSQVTMMFWYRQQPGQSLTLIATANQGSEATYESGFVIDKFPISRPNLTFSTLTVSNMSPEDSSIYLCSVVEGLNTEAFFGQGTRLTVV.

About this clonotype: One junction end does not reproduce the germline sequence, and a read error may be involved. The J gene is TRBJ2-3, the V gene TRBV28, with no clear D. Germline assignment: CDR1 MDHEN and CDR2 SYDVKM. The CDR3 runs to 15 residues. CDR3 DNA sequence: TGTGCCGGCAGCCCACAAGCCAGTTACACAGATACGCAGTATTTT. Residues: CAGSPQASYTDTQYF.

V and J are TRBV12-3 or TRBV12-4 and TRBJ2-3, with 9 nucleotides matching TRBD2. Trimming cost V 5 bases and J 2 bases; bases outside gene matches: 5. This CDR3 has 15 amino acids. This CDR3 reads CASSPSGLATDTQYF. The CDR3 region has the DNA TGTGCCAGCAGTCCCTCGGGACTAGCCACAGATACGCAGTATTTT.

V usage is TRBV28 and J usage is TRBJ1-4, with 12 bases that match TRBD1. Trimming took 2 bases from V and 3 from J; bases not matched to a gene: 4. CDR3 length: 17 residues. The germline V gene has CDR1 MDHEN and CDR2 SYDVKM. CDR3 sequence: CASSLRGQGAPNEKLFF. The CDR3 coding sequence is TGTGCCAGCAGTTTAAGGGGACAGGGGGCACCTAATGAAAAACTGTTTTTT.

The sample holds many counts of this clonotype. V gene TRBV7-8 combines with J gene TRBJ2-7, with 9 positions matching TRBD1. This CDR3 has 15 amino acids. V shed 2 bases and J 5 bases; nucleotides not matched to a gene: 7. The germline V gene has CDR1 SGHVS and CDR2 FQNEAQ. The CDR3 DNA reads TGTGCCAGCAGCTTAATTGGGACAGGGTGGGACGAGCAGTACTTC. It yields the protein CASSLIGTGWDEQYF.

The chain has TRBV7-8 and TRBJ2-2; TRBD2 might be the D (7 bases). Germline V gene sequence: CDR1 SGHVS, CDR2 FQNEAQ. The V end was cut by 6 bases, the J end by 4 bases, with 9 bases between. The CDR3 is 13 residues long. The CDR3 protein is CASRGGATGELFF. The CDR3 DNA follows: TGTGCCAGCAGGGGGGGGGCCACCGGGGAGCTGTTTTTT.

This clonotype was seen repeatedly, ten times or more. The rearrangement uses TRBV2 and TRBJ1-6, with D uncertain. The CDR3 is 17 amino acids. V lost 1 base and J lost 0, with 10 bases in between. Germline CDR1 reads SNHLY; CDR2 reads FYNNEI. The CDR3 DNA reads as TGTGCCAGCAGTGAAGAAGTCGCGAGCTCCTATAATTCACCCCTCCACTTT. Protein product: CASSEEVASSYNSPLHF. The entire variable domain, with the rest obtained from reference TRBV2 and TRBJ1-6, is as follows: EPEVTQTPSHQVTQMGQEVILRCVPISNHLYFYWYRQILGQKVEFLVSFYNNEISEKSEIFDDQFSVERPDGSNFTLKIRSTKLEDSAMYFCASSEEVASSYNSPLHFGNGTRLTVT.

In its sample, this clonotype was seen a few times. The V gene is TRBV7-8, the J gene TRBJ2-1, with 7 bases lining up with TRBD2. The CDR3 runs to 17 residues. Looked up from germline, CDR1 is SGHVS and CDR2 is FQNEAQ. With V trimmed by 2 bases and J by 0 bases, 7 bases remained unmatched. This CDR3 is CASSLSWRGISYNEQFF. As DNA, the CDR3 is TGTGCCAGCAGCTTATCGTGGCGGGGGATCTCCTACAATGAGCAGTTCTTC.

The chain joins TRBV20-1 to TRBJ2-4; TRBD2 agrees at 7 bases. There are 17 residues in the CDR3. The germline CDR1 and CDR2 sequences are DFQATT and SNEGSKA (reference sequence). V lost 3 bases to trimming and J lost 8 bases; unmatched junction nucleotides: 19. CDR3 sequence: CSARGGGFGGTKDIQYF. CDR3 sequence (DNA): TGCAGTGCTAGGGGTGGAGGGTTCGGGGGGACTAAGGACATTCAGTACTTC.

DNA of the CDR3: TGTGCCAGCAGCTTAGCAAGGACAGGGAGAACCGGGGAGCTGTTTTTT. Translated: CASSLARTGRTGELFF. The chain couples TRBV11-1 to TRBJ2-2, with TRBD1 matching 8 bases. J lost 5 bases, V lost 0 bases, and 5 bases had no gene match. The germline V gene has CDR1 SGHAT and CDR2 FQDESV (reference sequence). The CDR3 extends over 16 amino acids.

This clonotype came up many times. This rearrangement joins TRBV6-1 to TRBJ2-1, with 12 bases aligning to TRBD2. The V and J ends lost 5 bases and 0 bases, in that order; junction bases with no gene match: 8. The CDR3 sequence is 18 residues long. Germline V lookup: CDR1 MNHNS, CDR2 SASEGT. The CDR3 coding sequence is TGTGCCAGCAGTTCCTATCTAGCGGGGGGGAGCTCCTACAATGAGCAGTTCTTC. Protein sequence: CASSSYLAGGSSYNEQFF.

The V gene is TRBV27, the J gene TRBJ2-1, with 9 bases fitting TRBD1. The germline CDR1 and CDR2 sequences are MNHEY and SMNVEV (reference sequence). CDR3 size: 16 residues. With 4 bases clipped from V and 6 bases from J, the junction kept 10 bases outside the gene matches. Written as DNA, the CDR3 is TGTGCCAGCAGTTCCCCCGGACAGGGGCAACTCAATGAGCAGTTCTTC. It specifies CASSSPGQGQLNEQFF.

This clonotype was seen a handful of times. The genes are TRBV28 and TRBJ2-7; possibly TRBD1 or TRBD2 for D (5 bases each). The CDR3 is made up of 17 amino acids. Trimming left V 5 bases short and J 0 bases short, with 20 bases between. Per the germline V gene, CDR1 is MDHEN and CDR2 is SYDVKM. DNA for the CDR3: TGTGCCAGCAGTCGCGAGGGGTTGACAGTCCCCTCCTACGAGCAGTACTTC. This sequence encodes CASSREGLTVPSYEQYF.

The rearrangement uses TRBV12-3 or TRBV12-4 and TRBJ2-5, with TRBD1 matching over 11 bases. The CDR3 is 13 residues long. The V and J ends lost 8 bases and 8 bases, in that order; junction bases with no gene match: 7. CDR3 protein: CASRGTGGDTQYF. The DNA of the CDR3 is TGTGCCAGCCGTGGGACAGGGGGAGACACCCAGTACTTC.

As to this clonotype: This may be a read error, as it is one base from a much larger clone. The chain is built from TRBV12-3 or TRBV12-4 and TRBJ2-7; TRBD2 matches at 8 bases. V was pared by 7 bases and J by 6 bases, with 8 bases of the junction left unmatched. The CDR3 spans 13 residues. The CDR3 DNA is TGTGCCAGCACCGGGAGGGGCTTAGGCGAGCAGTACTTC. Translated, it gives CASTGRGLGEQYF.